This entry lists 5 T cell receptor beta chains sequenced from one sample in a study of Ad26.COV2.S vaccination and SARS-CoV-2 variants. Specified treatment: about 20 received Ad26.COV2.S at low or high dose, single or two shots; roughly 5 received placebo; per-sample allocation not given. Each sample was drawn 63 days after the first injection (of vaccine or placebo). The protocol was immunoSEQ multiplex PCR, while the TCRdb copy is restricted to in-frame clones and leaves out a portion. The sample shows roughly 400,000 clones, about nine tenths of them seen only once. Material: peripheral blood, obtained in a trial of Ad26.COV2.S vaccine versus placebo. Source of these receptors: a person between 18 and 59 years old who received the Ad26.COV2.S COVID-19 vaccine or a placebo.

In its sample, this clone was seen once. The chain combines TRBV4-1 with TRBJ2-5; 10 bases fit TRBD2. This CDR3 is 18 amino acids long. V lost 0 bases to trimming and J lost 5 bases; unmatched junction nucleotides: 12. In germline, CDR1 is MGHRA, CDR2 YSYEKL. The CDR3 here is CASSQDDLAGVVWETQYF. In DNA form, the CDR3 reads TGCGCCAGCAGCCAAGATGACCTAGCGGGAGTTGTTTGGGAGACCCAGTACTTC.

The chain has TRBV28 and TRBJ2-2; 7 bases agree with TRBD2. The CDR3 contains 13 residues. The ends lost 5 bases at V and 3 bases at J; junction bases unmatched: 0. CDR1 is MDHEN and CDR2 is SYDVKM in the germline V gene. In DNA form, the CDR3 reads TGTGCCAGCAGTCGGGAGGACACCGGGGAGCTGTTTTTT. Translated, it gives CASSREDTGELFF.

This chain connects TRBV7-8 to TRBJ2-5; TRBD1 aligns across 8 bases. Germline CDR1 and CDR2: SGHVS and FQNEAQ. The J segment lost 5 bases and the V segment lost 3 bases, leaving 8 bases of the junction unmatched. The CDR3 covers 15 residues. In DNA, the CDR3 is TGTGCCAGCAGCTTGGACAGGGTATTCTCGGAGACCCAGTACTTC. It translates to CASSLDRVFSETQYF.

The rearrangement joins TRBV19 to TRBJ1-5; D unresolved. Germline lookup yields CDR1 LNHDA and CDR2 SQIVND (reference sequence). Trimming pared 6 bases from V and 6 bases from J, leaving 12 bases between. This CDR3 contains 13 residues. The CDR3: CASSPGVRQPQHF. The CDR3 DNA reads TGTGCCAGTAGCCCAGGAGTTCGTCAGCCCCAGCATTTT. The whole variable domain, remainder taken from reference TRBV19 and TRBJ1-5, is DGGITQSPKYLFRKEGQNVTLSCEQNLNHDAMYWYRQDPGQGLRLIYYSQIVNDFQKGDIAEGYSVSREKKESFPLTVTSAQKNPTAFYLCASSPGVRQPQHFGDGTRLSIL.

The rearrangement joins TRBV24-1 to TRBJ2-7, with TRBD1 matching over 7 bases. CDR3 length equals 15 residues. Germline V gene lookup returns CDR1 KGHDR and CDR2 SFDVKD. V lost 5 bases and J lost 2; bases outside the gene matches: 8. The CDR3 region has the DNA TGTGCCACCAGTGGCCGGGAACAGGGGACCTACGAGCAGTACTTC. Protein product: CATSGREQGTYEQYF.